The text below deals with one T cell receptor beta chain. Its target antigen remains unknown. This clone may be a read error of a much larger clone one base away. The sequencing machine was an Illumina HiSeq 1500. Using fastp trimming at Q25 and MiXCR clonotype assembly, TCRdb reanalyzed the public sequencing data and kept in-frame beta chains. Records with the same CDR3 protein are collapsed into one entry carrying the most frequent genes and DNA. For this sample the table gives approximately 730,000 distinct CDR3 sequences, of which 25% to 30% were detected only once. The top ten clones comprise around 13% of the sample. This record belongs to a study of T cell repertoires in cytomegalovirus infection (dated by TCRdb to about 2019). Looking at the study overall: Alongside well-studied HLA-B-restricted epitopes, the peptide stimulations were aimed at recently identified HLA-C-restricted CMV epitopes, whose presentation resists viral immunomodulation. The HLA type of each donor mattered for the analysis, because public TCR beta signatures pointed to carriage of CMV infection along with the matching HLA type. Study-wide findings and limitations: The ex vivo response was dominated by HLA-C-restricted CMV-specific TCR beta clonotypes, which also provided the single most frequent clonotype in two of eight donors. In both this cohort and an independent approximately 370-donor cohort, the cumulative frequency of public TCR beta family members distinguished carriers of CMV infection plus the relevant HLA type.

CDR1 and CDR2 are read off the germline V gene as SGHDT and YYEEEE. The CDR3 numbers 13 residues from cysteine through phenylalanine. Only CDR3 DNA is held: 39 bases, read in frame from base 1. The germline ends are 8 bases apart after V is trimmed by 3 bases and J by 2 bases. Explained via the paper, the treatment or condition label denotes: in vitro stimulation with specific CMV peptide epitopes to enrich CMV-specific T cells. The source is a human donor in good health (CMV status not recorded). Some clones in this sample may be carry-over from other donors' samples. This sequence uses TRBV5-6 and TRBJ2-5, with the D gene tentatively TRBD1 or TRBD2, based on 5 matching bases in each. The material was cultured CD8+ T cells from PBMCs, obtained from culture after CMV antigen stimulation. The CDR3 reads CASSWGPQETQYF. The nucleotides read TGTGCCAGCAGCTGGGGACCGCAAGAGACCCAGTACTTC. Reference TRBV5-6 and TRBJ2-5 proteins supply the regions before and after the CDR3; the full variable domain is: DAGVTQSPTHLIKTRGQQVTLRCSPKSGHDTVSWYQQALGQGPQFIFQYYEEEERQRGNFPDRFSGHQFPNYSSELNVNALLLGDSALYLCASSWGPQETQYFGPGTRLLVL.